This entry describes one TCR beta chain. Its antigen is currently unknown. This CDR3 has 12 residues. CDR1 and CDR2 (germline): SQVTM, ANQGSEA. J lost 4 bases, V lost 8 bases, and 6 bases had no gene match. The record originates from a study of shared clonotypes between healthy human individuals. Sequencing was performed with immunoSEQ multiplex PCR; in TCRdb, only in-frame clones are kept and a portion is missing. The table shows over a million clones, with roughly 96% occurring only once. Notes on the study in general: Incompleteness in sorted-subset sequencing, despite large depth, was shown by rarefaction.

V usage is TRBV29-1 and J usage is TRBJ2-5; TRBD2 matches at 8 bases. The sample was naive CD4+ T cells sorted from blood. Subset indicated: CD45RA+ positively selected. The TCR sequence derives from a man aged 30-40 years in good health. The DNA of the CDR3 is TGCAGCTTCGTCGGGAGGGGAGAGACCCAGTACTTC. Translated, it gives CSFVGRGETQYF.